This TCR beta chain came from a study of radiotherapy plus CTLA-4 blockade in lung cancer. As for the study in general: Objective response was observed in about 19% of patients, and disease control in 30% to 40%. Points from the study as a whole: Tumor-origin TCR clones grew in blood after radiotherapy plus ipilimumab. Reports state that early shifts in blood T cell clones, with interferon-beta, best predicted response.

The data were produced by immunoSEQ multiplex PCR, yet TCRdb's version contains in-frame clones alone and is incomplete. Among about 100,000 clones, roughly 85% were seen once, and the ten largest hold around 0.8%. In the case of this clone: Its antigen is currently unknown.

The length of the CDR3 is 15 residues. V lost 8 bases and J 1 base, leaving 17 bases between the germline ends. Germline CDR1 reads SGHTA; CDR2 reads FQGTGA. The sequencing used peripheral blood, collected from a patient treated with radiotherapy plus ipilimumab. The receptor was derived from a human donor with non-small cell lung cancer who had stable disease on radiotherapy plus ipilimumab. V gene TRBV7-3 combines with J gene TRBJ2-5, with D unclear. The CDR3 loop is CASSVGRQGQETQYF. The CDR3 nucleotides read TGTGCCAGCTCCGTCGGACGGCAAGGCCAAGAGACCCAGTACTTC.